These 30 T cell receptor beta chains originate from one sample sequenced in a study of OX40 agonist ivuxolimab in advanced cancers. Clones were sequenced by immunoSEQ multiplex PCR, and TCRdb holds only the in-frame ones, with some missing. The profile shows under 80,000 clones, roughly 90% of them singletons. Material: CD4+ or CD8+ T cells sorted from blood, obtained in a trial of the OX40 agonist ivuxolimab. The source of these receptors is an adult with an advanced solid tumor such as melanoma, head and neck, liver or kidney cancer.

The chain recombines TRBV9 with TRBJ1-5, with D maybe TRBD1 (5 bases). The V and J ends lost 0 bases and 5 bases respectively, with 12 bases between them. The CDR3 totals 15 residues. Germline V gene data show CDR1 as SGDLS and CDR2 as YYNGEE. The CDR3 sequence is CASSVATGHHQPQHF. The CDR3 nucleotides are TGTGCCAGCAGCGTAGCTACCGGACACCATCAGCCCCAGCATTTT. The variable domain in full, completed from reference TRBV9 and TRBJ1-5, reads DSGVTQTPKHLITATGQRVTLRCSPRSGDLSVYWYQQSLDQGLQFLIQYYNGEERAKGNILERFSAQQFPDLHSELNLSSLELGDSALYFCASSVATGHHQPQHFGDGTRLSIL.

V and J are TRBV11-3 and TRBJ1-1; the match to TRBD1 covers 7 bases. The ends lost 5 bases at V and 5 bases at J; junction bases unmatched: 5. The CDR3 length is 13 residues. Germline V lookup: CDR1 SGHNT, CDR2 YENEEA. Here the CDR3 reads CASSVTGRTEAFF. For the CDR3, the DNA is TGTGCCAGCAGCGTGACAGGGCGTACTGAAGCTTTCTTT. The entire variable domain, with the rest obtained from reference TRBV11-3 and TRBJ1-1, is as follows: EAGVVQSPRYKIIEKKQPVAFWCNPISGHNTLYWYLQNLGQGPELLIRYENEEAVDDSQLPKDRFSAERLKGVDSTLKIQPAELGDSAVYLCASSVTGRTEAFFGQGTRLTVV.

V and J are TRBV18 and TRBJ2-1; D uncertain. Between the trimmed V and J ends, which lost 2 bases and 2 bases, there was a span of 19 bases. This CDR3 is 18 amino acids long. Per germline, CDR1 KGHSH and CDR2 LQKENI. The CDR3 loop is CASSPGLKRVFAYNEQFF. The CDR3 nucleotides are TGTGCCAGCTCACCAGGGCTAAAGCGCGTCTTCGCCTACAATGAGCAGTTCTTC.

The chain carries TRBV7-2 and TRBJ2-1; 9 nucleotides line up with TRBD2. CDR1 is SGHTA and CDR2 is FQGNSA in the germline V gene. The V gene end was trimmed by 5 bases and the J gene end by 9 bases; junction bases not matched to a gene: 11. The CDR3 is 15 residues long. CDR3 sequence reads: CASSLGASGKGEQFF. In DNA, the CDR3 is TGTGCCAGCAGCCTCGGTGCTAGCGGGAAGGGTGAGCAGTTCTTC.

CDR3: CASSGAVPYEQYF. The DNA of the CDR3 is TGTGCCAGCAGTGGGGCAGTTCCCTACGAGCAGTACTTC. The V gene is TRBV6-1, the J gene TRBJ2-7; D gene uncertain. V lost 4 bases, J lost 2 bases, and 9 bases lay in between. CDR1 is MNHNS, CDR2 SASEGT, per germline. The CDR3 consists of 13 residues.

This clone was counted once. The chain carries TRBV7-3 and TRBJ2-3; D gene ambiguous. The CDR3 contains 15 residues. V shed 5 bases and J shed 1 base, with 13 bases lying between them. Per germline, CDR1 SGHTA and CDR2 FQGTGA. Written as DNA, the CDR3 is TGTGCCAGCAGCAAATCCGGGTCTCGCACAGATACGCAGTATTTT. It translates to CASSKSGSRTDTQYF. The full variable domain, rest sourced from reference TRBV7-3 and TRBJ2-3, is GAGVSQTPSNKVTEKGKYVELRCDPISGHTALYWYRQSLGQGPEFLIYFQGTGAADDSGLPNDRFFAVRPEGSVSTLKIQRTERGDSAVYLCASSKSGSRTDTQYFGPGTRLTVL.

CDR3 residues: CASSLAAGTTEAFF. The DNA for the CDR3 is TGCGCCAGCAGCTTGGCGGCAGGGACCACTGAAGCTTTCTTT. This sequence joins TRBV5-1 and TRBJ1-1, with a weak D call TRBD1 (5 bases). Germline lookup yields CDR1 SGHRS and CDR2 YFSETQ. This CDR3 has 14 residues. Trimming left V 0 bases short and J 4 bases short, with 10 bases between.

This clone was seen once. For the CDR3, the DNA is TGTGCCAGCAGTTTATTGGCTGGGGACCGCCCTCGCGAGCAGTACTTC. It encodes CASSLLAGDRPREQYF. The chain combines TRBV27 with TRBJ2-7; D may correspond to TRBD1 or TRBD2 (5 bases each). With 1 base removed from V and 6 bases from J, the gap between germline ends came to 19 bases. Germline CDR1 MNHEY, CDR2 SMNVEV (reference sequence). This CDR3 is built from 16 residues.

This clone was seen only a few times. This chain connects TRBV14 to TRBJ2-7; 8 nucleotides line up with TRBD1. Germline lookup yields CDR1 SGHDN and CDR2 FVKESK. This CDR3 comprises 15 residues. V was pared by 7 bases and J by 6 bases, with 14 bases of the junction left unmatched. DNA for the CDR3: TGTGCCAGCACCCGGACGGCAGGACAGGGTTCCGAGCAGTACTTC. This gives the protein CASTRTAGQGSEQYF.

The rearrangement joins TRBV11-3 to TRBJ2-1, with a possible D match to TRBD1 (6 bases). In germline, CDR1 is SGHNT, CDR2 YENEEA. The V end was cut by 5 bases, the J end by 10 bases, with 12 bases between. The CDR3 consists of 12 residues. The CDR3, as DNA: TGTGCCAGCAGCCACGCCGACAGGGAGCAGTTCTTC. Translating it yields CASSHADREQFF.

This chain uses TRBV28 with TRBJ2-7; D gene unclear. Germline V gene sequence: CDR1 MDHEN, CDR2 SYDVKM. The CDR3 is 12 amino acids. Trimming stripped 6 bases from V and 12 bases from J, with 18 bases between. The DNA of the CDR3 is TGTGCCAGCAGGGGATCAAGCCAGATAGGGTACTTC. Its protein is CASRGSSQIGYF.

V is TRBV27 and J is TRBJ2-5, with D perhaps matching TRBD1 (6 bases). The CDR3 is made up of 14 amino acids. Between the trimmed V and J ends, which lost 1 base and 1 base, there was a span of 7 bases. Germline lookup yields CDR1 MNHEY and CDR2 SMNVEV (reference sequence). CDR3 sequence (DNA): TGTGCCAGCAGTTTATTGGACAGCCAAGAGACCCAGTACTTC. This gives the protein CASSLLDSQETQYF.

The gene calls are TRBV10-2 and TRBJ2-1; TRBD1 matches at 12 bases. The germline gives CDR1 WSHSY, CDR2 SAAADI. The CDR3 has 13 residues. V trimming: 9 bases; J trimming: 9 bases; junction bases outside the gene matches: 6. Here the CDR3 DNA reads TGCGCCAGTAAAGGGACAGGGGGCATTGAGCAGTTCTTC. Translating it yields CASKGTGGIEQFF.

The chain uses TRBV7-2 and TRBJ2-1; a weak D match, TRBD2 (6 bases). V was clipped by 1 base and J by 4 bases, with 11 bases between them. The CDR3 extends over 15 amino acids. Germline loops: CDR1 SGHTA, CDR2 FQGNSA. In DNA form, the CDR3 reads TGTGCCAGCAGCTTAGACTCCGGGACTTACAATGAGCAGTTCTTC. Amino acid sequence: CASSLDSGTYNEQFF.

This sequence joins TRBV18 and TRBJ2-1; 12 bases match TRBD2. J lost 4 bases, V lost 2 bases, and 6 bases had no gene match. The CDR3 length is 17 residues. Germline loops: CDR1 KGHSH, CDR2 LQKENI. CDR3 DNA: TGTGCCAGCTCACCATATGGACTAGCGGGGTTTTACAATGAGCAGTTCTTC. Encoded protein: CASSPYGLAGFYNEQFF.

V and J are TRBV5-5 and TRBJ2-2; perhaps TRBD2 as D (6 bases). The CDR3 is 14 residues long. Trimming left V 1 base short and J 8 bases short, with 12 bases between. Germline assignment: CDR1 SGHKS and CDR2 YYEKEE (reference sequence). DNA of the CDR3: TGTGCCAGCAGCTTGTGGAGGGCGCAGGGGGAGCTGTTTTTT. Residues: CASSLWRAQGELFF.

The V gene is TRBV7-9, the J gene TRBJ2-5; a weak D match, TRBD2 (6 bases). The J call is doubtful: the DNA matches TRBJ2-7 better. Germline V CDR1 and CDR2: SEHNR, FQNEAQ (reference sequence). The CDR3 is 15 residues long. CDR3 coding DNA: TGTGCCAGCAGCTTAGTTAGCGGAACATCCTACGAGCAGTACTTC. Translating gives CASSLVSGTSYEQYF.

J is TRBJ1-5 and V is TRBV7-2; 8 nucleotides line up with TRBD1. Germline CDR1 and CDR2: SGHTA and FQGNSA. The CDR3 is 14 residues long. With V trimmed by 5 bases and J by 2 bases, 2 bases remained unmatched. Here the CDR3 reads CASSPTGGNQPQHF. CDR3 bases: TGTGCCAGCAGCCCGACAGGGGGCAATCAGCCCCAGCATTTT.

The chain is built from TRBV6-1 and TRBJ1-1, with 8 bases aligning to TRBD1. This CDR3 comprises 18 residues. Germline trimming cut 4 bases from V and 1 base from J; bases unmatched to any gene: 14. CDR1 is MNHNS and CDR2 is SASEGT in the germline V gene. The CDR3 sequence is CASSVSSGQGVRNTEAFF. The CDR3 DNA reads as TGTGCCAGCAGTGTTAGTTCCGGACAGGGCGTTCGGAACACTGAAGCTTTCTTT.

The chain combines TRBV7-9 with TRBJ1-1, with D unresolved. CDR1 and CDR2 from the germline V gene are SEHNR and FQNEAQ (reference sequence). Trimming took off 6 bases at V and 6 bases at J, with 17 bases between the two ends. CDR3 length equals 14 residues. The DNA of the CDR3 is TGTGCCAGCAGTCGCATGGTGGAGGACTCTGAAGCTTTCTTT. Translation: CASSRMVEDSEAFF.

The chain is built from TRBV18 and TRBJ2-7, with 9 bases aligning to TRBD2. CDR3 length: 15 amino acids. Germline trimming cut 3 bases from V and 4 bases from J; bases unmatched to any gene: 7. The germline gives CDR1 KGHSH, CDR2 LQKENI. The CDR3 reads CASSPPGLARYEQYF. CDR3 in DNA: TGTGCCAGCTCACCCCCGGGACTAGCCCGGTACGAGCAGTACTTC.

The V gene is TRBV2, the J gene TRBJ2-1; 11 nucleotides agree with TRBD2. The CDR3 runs 14 residues. Germline V lookup: CDR1 SNHLY, CDR2 FYNNEI. V shed 6 bases, J shed 7 bases, and the junction held 5 bases outside the gene matches. CDR3 amino acids: CASRLAGVWNEQFF. CDR3 in DNA: TGTGCCAGCAGACTAGCGGGAGTTTGGAATGAGCAGTTCTTC.

On this clone itself: The junction does not match germline at one end; this may be a read error. The chain couples TRBV11-2 to TRBJ2-5, with 11 bases fitting TRBD1. The CDR3 extends over 16 amino acids. Germline CDR1 SGHAT, CDR2 FQNNGV. CDR3 sequence reads: CASTLGDRGSQETQYF. The CDR3 region has the DNA TGTGCCAGCACCTTAGGGGACAGGGGGTCACAAGAGACCCAGTACTTC. The full variable domain, with the rest looked up from reference TRBV11-2 and TRBJ2-5, is EAGVAQSPRYKIIEKRQSVAFWCNPISGHATLYWYQQILGQGPKLLIQFQNNGVVDDSQLPKDRFSAERLKGVDSTLKIQPAKLEDSAVYLCASTLGDRGSQETQYFGPGTRLLVL.

The chain has TRBV2 and TRBJ2-3; D gene ambiguous. V dropped 6 bases and J dropped 0 bases, with 10 bases sitting between them. This CDR3 region has 14 residues. Per the germline V gene, CDR1 is SNHLY and CDR2 is FYNNEI. Here the CDR3 DNA reads TGTGCCAGCAGCCAGATGACTAGCACAGATACGCAGTATTTT. It encodes CASSQMTSTDTQYF.

This clone was recorded a few times. The V and J genes are TRBV6-5 and TRBJ1-1; D not resolved. Germline assignment: CDR1 MNHEY and CDR2 SVGAGI. V shed 9 bases and J shed 4 bases, with 15 bases lying between them. CDR3 length: 13 amino acids. As DNA, the CDR3 is TGTGCCAGTTCGACGGTTGGCGGCACTGAAGCTTTCTTT. It encodes CASSTVGGTEAFF.

This chain uses TRBV28 with TRBJ1-4; a weak D match, TRBD1 (5 bases). Germline V gives CDR1 MDHEN, CDR2 SYDVKM. This CDR3 is built from 12 residues. The V end lost 6 bases, the J end lost 8 bases, and 10 bases lay between the germline ends. CDR3 residues: CASSQGKEKLFF. The DNA of the CDR3 is TGTGCCAGCAGCCAGGGTAAAGAAAAACTGTTTTTT.

The V and J genes are TRBV5-6 and TRBJ1-5; D is undetermined. Trimming took 0 bases from V and 0 from J, leaving 16 bases between them. Germline assignment: CDR1 SGHDT and CDR2 YYEEEE. The CDR3 loop spans 18 amino acids. CDR3 in amino acids: CASSLASHGFFSNQPQHF. The DNA for the CDR3 is TGTGCCAGCAGCTTGGCATCCCACGGGTTTTTTAGCAATCAGCCCCAGCATTTT.

This clone was counted a few times. The DNA for the CDR3 is TGTGCCATCAGTGAACAGTTTTACGGCGAGCAGTACTTC. This sequence encodes CAISEQFYGEQYF. This rearrangement joins TRBV10-3 to TRBJ2-7; D call uncertain. Germline-derived CDR1 and CDR2 are ENHRY and SYGVKD. CDR3 length equals 13 residues. V was cut by 3 bases and J by 6 bases, with 12 bases left in between.

This clone was observed many times. The chain employs TRBV19 and TRBJ2-4; 8 bases map to TRBD1. Germline trimming cut 7 bases from V and 6 bases from J; bases unmatched to any gene: 5. Germline CDR1 and CDR2: LNHDA and SQIVND (reference sequence). The CDR3 runs 13 residues. The CDR3 DNA reads TGTGCCAGTAATCCAGGGGGCACAAACATTCAGTACTTC. The encoded protein is CASNPGGTNIQYF. The entire variable domain, with the rest obtained from reference TRBV19 and TRBJ2-4, is as follows: DGGITQSPKYLFRKEGQNVTLSCEQNLNHDAMYWYRQDPGQGLRLIYYSQIVNDFQKGDIAEGYSVSREKKESFPLTVTSAQKNPTAFYLCASNPGGTNIQYFGAGTRLSVL.

V usage is TRBV29-1 and J usage is TRBJ2-3; D is perhaps TRBD2 (5 bases). Germline V gene lookup returns CDR1 SQVTM and CDR2 ANQGSEA. The CDR3 is 15 amino acids. With 5 bases removed from V and 1 base from J, the gap between germline ends came to 16 bases. CDR3 protein: CSVSAAGGGTDTQYF. Here the CDR3 DNA reads TGCAGCGTTTCCGCTGCGGGCGGAGGCACAGATACGCAGTATTTT.